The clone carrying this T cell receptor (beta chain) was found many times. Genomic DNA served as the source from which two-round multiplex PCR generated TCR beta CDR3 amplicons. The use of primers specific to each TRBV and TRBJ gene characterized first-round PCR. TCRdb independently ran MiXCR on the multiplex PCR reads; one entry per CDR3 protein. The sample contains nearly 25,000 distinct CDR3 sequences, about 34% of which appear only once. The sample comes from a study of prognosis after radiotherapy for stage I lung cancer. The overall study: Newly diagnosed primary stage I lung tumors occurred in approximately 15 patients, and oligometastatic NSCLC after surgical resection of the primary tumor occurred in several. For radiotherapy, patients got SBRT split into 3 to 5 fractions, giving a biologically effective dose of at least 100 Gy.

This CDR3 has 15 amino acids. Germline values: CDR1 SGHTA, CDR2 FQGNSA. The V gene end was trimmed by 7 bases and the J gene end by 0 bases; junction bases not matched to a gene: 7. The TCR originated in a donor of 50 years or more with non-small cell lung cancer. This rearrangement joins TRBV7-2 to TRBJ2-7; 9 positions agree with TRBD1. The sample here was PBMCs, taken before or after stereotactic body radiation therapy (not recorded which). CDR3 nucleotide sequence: TGTGCCAGCAAAAAACCGGGACAGGGCTCCTACGAGCAGTACTTC. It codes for CASKKPGQGSYEQYF.